Listed below are T cell receptor beta chains from one sample, sequenced in a study of blood T cell repertoires in COVID-19. Here immunoSEQ multiplex PCR was the method, and the copy in TCRdb shows in-frame clones only, minus some. The profile covers 98,000 or so clones, with 90% to 95% appearing a single time and around 5.8% taken by the ten largest. Material: peripheral blood. These receptors originate from a human donor in a cohort sampled during active COVID-19. Each CDR3 is given with its conserved first and last residue. D genes are given only for firm matches. A row's size may be missing; if present it is once, few, many or a size class.

TRBJ2-1,TRBD2,TRBV30,-,CAWSVGRTSGGVDEQFF,TGTGCCTGGAGTGTAGGTAGGACTAGCGGGGGGGTCGATGAGCAGTTCTTC
TRBJ2-7,TRBD2,TRBV18,once,CASSPRTSGFSYEQYF,TGTGCCAGCTCACCAAGGACTAGCGGGTTCTCCTACGAGCAGTACTTC
TRBJ1-5,-,TRBV7-9,-,CASSLVGGSYSNQPQHF,TGTGCCAGCAGCTTAGTTGGTGGCAGTTATAGCAATCAGCCCCAGCATTTT
TRBJ2-7,TRBD2,TRBV27,-,CASSKLAGGPNCYEQYF,TGTGCCAGCAGTAAACTAGCGGGAGGGCCGAATTGCTACGAGCAGTACTTC
TRBJ1-1,TRBD1,TRBV18,-,CASSPGTGMNTEAFF,TGTGCCAGCTCCCCTGGGACAGGGATGAACACTGAAGCTTTCTTT
TRBJ1-2,-,TRBV18,-,CASSPGGGDYNYGYTF,TGTGCCAGCTCACCCGGGGGGGGAGACTACAACTATGGCTACACCTTC
TRBJ1-3,-,TRBV7-2,-,CASSLGPAGNTIYF,TGTGCCAGCAGCTTAGGGCCAGCTGGAAACACCATATATTTT
TRBJ1-2,-,TRBV19,-,CASIAGSGYTF,TGTGCCAGTATCGCGGGTAGCGGCTACACCTTC
TRBJ2-1,TRBD2,TRBV24-1,few,CATQAGGLYNEQFF,TGTGCCACCCAAGCGGGGGGGTTATACAATGAGCAGTTCTTC
TRBJ2-1,TRBD2,TRBV28,-,CASSLRASGRVYNEQFF,TGTGCCAGCAGTTTAAGGGCTAGCGGGAGGGTATACAATGAGCAGTTCTTC
TRBJ1-2,-,TRBV23-1,-,CASSQFCIEDSGYGYTF,TGCGCCAGCAGTCAATTCTGTATCGAGGACAGCGGTTATGGCTACACCTTC
TRBJ2-1,TRBD2,TRBV11-3,-,CASSSGLAGAHEQFF,TGTGCCAGCAGCTCGGGACTAGCGGGAGCCCATGAGCAGTTCTTC
TRBJ1-5,-,TRBV9,-,CASSQGSGQPQHF,TGTGCCAGCAGCCAGGGTTCAGGACAGCCCCAGCATTTT
TRBJ1-1,-,TRBV7-8,-,CASSRTANTEAFF,TGTGCCAGCAGCCGAACAGCGAACACTGAAGCTTTCTTT
TRBJ1-6,TRBD1,TRBV4-3,-,CASSPGPQGGNSPLHF,TGCGCCAGCAGCCCGGGACCCCAGGGGGGTAATTCACCCCTCCACTTT
TRBJ2-2,-,TRBV11-2,-,CASSFLGGPAGELFF,TGTGCCAGCAGCTTTCTCGGAGGTCCGGCCGGGGAGCTGTTTTTT
TRBJ2-1,TRBD2,TRBV27,-,CASSLRLANHNEQFF,TGTGCCAGCAGTTTAAGACTAGCGAACCACAATGAGCAGTTCTTC
TRBJ1-6,-,TRBV6-5,once,CASSPDRYSPLHF,TGTGCCAGCAGTCCTGACAGGTATTCACCCCTCCACTTT
TRBJ1-2,-,TRBV28,-,CASRVWRGDGYTF,TGTGCCAGCAGGGTCTGGAGGGGCGATGGCTACACCTTC
TRBJ2-2,-,TRBV5-1,-,CASSLADFKNTGELFF,TGCGCCAGCAGCTTAGCTGATTTTAAAAACACCGGGGAGCTGTTTTTT
TRBJ2-5,-,TRBV2,-,CASRRQPQETQYF,TGTGCCAGCAGAAGACAGCCCCAAGAGACCCAGTACTTC
TRBJ1-3,-,TRBV27,once,CASSINDKGGPIYF,TGTGCCAGCAGTATTAATGATAAGGGAGGTCCCATATATTTT
TRBJ2-7,TRBD1,TRBV11-2,few,CASSLNARGHEQYF,TGTGCCAGCAGCTTAAACGCAAGGGGGCACGAGCAGTACTTC
TRBJ2-4,TRBD2,TRBV6-2/TRBV6-3,-,CASSYGSGSDIQYF,TGTGCCAGCAGTTATGGTAGCGGGAGTGACATTCAGTACTTC
TRBJ2-3,TRBD2,TRBV6-2/TRBV6-3,-,CASSYLAGDSVGFTDTQYF,TGTGCCAGCAGTTACCTAGCGGGAGACTCCGTCGGATTCACAGATACGCAGTATTTT
TRBJ2-7,TRBD2,TRBV2,-,CASRAGPSGGNEQYF,TGTGCCAGCAGAGCCGGGCCTAGCGGGGGTAACGAGCAGTACTTC
TRBJ1-1,TRBD1,TRBV27,-,CASSPYRQGGLTEAFF,TGTGCCAGCAGTCCCTATAGGCAAGGGGGCTTAACTGAAGCTTTCTTT
TRBJ1-4,TRBD1,TRBV19,-,CASRTDRATNEKLFF,TGTGCCAGTAGGACAGACAGGGCAACTAATGAAAAACTGTTTTTT
TRBJ1-1,TRBD1,TRBV5-1,-,CASSSGQENLNTEAFF,TGCGCCAGCAGCTCAGGACAGGAGAATTTGAACACTGAAGCTTTCTTT
TRBJ2-3,TRBD2,TRBV5-4,-,CASSLGGSGFTDTQYF,TGTGCCAGCAGCTTGGGGGGTAGCGGGTTTACAGATACGCAGTATTTT
TRBJ2-3,TRBD1,TRBV7-2,once,CASSPGTGGDTQYF,TGTGCCAGCAGCCCAGGGACAGGCGGAGATACGCAGTATTTT
TRBJ1-5,-,TRBV4-1,few,CASSQEYGFDSNQPQHF,TGCGCCAGCAGCCAAGAATACGGGTTTGATAGCAATCAGCCCCAGCATTTT
TRBJ1-2,TRBD1,TRBV7-2,-,CASSFGMGQGDYGYTF,TGTGCCAGCAGCTTTGGAATGGGACAGGGGGACTATGGCTACACCTTC
TRBJ1-2,-,TRBV18,-,CASSPSRGSYGYTF,TGTGCCAGCTCACCCAGCAGGGGCTCCTATGGCTACACCTTC
TRBJ2-1,TRBD2,TRBV19,-,CASSVSSGRAAEQFF,TGTGCCAGTAGTGTCTCTAGCGGGAGGGCGGCTGAGCAGTTCTTC
TRBJ1-3,-,TRBV29-1,-,CSVEGLGKTGNTIYF,TGCAGCGTTGAGGGGCTGGGCAAAACTGGAAACACCATATATTTT
TRBJ2-1,TRBD2,TRBV3-1/TRBV3-2,-,CASSQELLAGNEQFF,TGTGCCAGCAGCCAAGAATTACTAGCGGGAAATGAGCAGTTCTTC
TRBJ2-5,TRBD1,TRBV10-2,-,CASSDPSTGAGETQYF,TGCGCCAGCAGTGACCCCTCCACAGGGGCAGGAGAGACCCAGTACTTC
TRBJ2-5,-,TRBV11-2,-,CASSLGQQETQYF,TGTGCCAGCAGCTTAGGTCAACAAGAGACCCAGTACTTC
TRBJ1-1,-,TRBV5-4,-,CASSQGVFGSFTEAFF,TGTGCCAGCAGTCAAGGGGTATTCGGGTCATTCACTGAAGCTTTCTTT
TRBJ1-3,-,TRBV9,-,CASSVGGGSGNTIYF,TGTGCCAGCAGCGTCGGAGGAGGCTCTGGAAACACCATATATTTT
TRBJ2-7,-,TRBV11-2,-,CASSPGVQYEQYF,TGTGCCAGCAGCCCCGGAGTGCAATACGAGCAGTACTTC
TRBJ2-1,-,TRBV4-1,once,CASSQTLATSYNEQFF,TGCGCCAGCAGCCAAACTCTAGCAACCTCCTACAATGAGCAGTTCTTC
TRBJ2-1,TRBD2,TRBV11-2,-,CASSGGASYNEQFF,TGTGCCAGTAGCGGGGGGGCAAGCTACAATGAGCAGTTCTTC